A single sample is the source of the 11 T cell receptor beta chains below, sequenced in a study of blood T cell repertoires in COVID-19. The assay was immunoSEQ multiplex PCR, and TCRdb's table has in-frame clones only and misses some. The table has under 200,000 clones, about 88% seen once. Input material: peripheral blood. These TCRs come from a man between 60 and 75 years old with acute or convalescent COVID-19.

V is TRBV5-1 and J is TRBJ2-5, with D possibly matching TRBD2 (6 bases). Germline V gives CDR1 SGHRS, CDR2 YFSETQ. V was trimmed by 1 base and J by 5 bases, leaving 12 bases between them. CDR3 size: 14 residues. The DNA for the CDR3 is TGCGCCAGCAGCTTGCGGCTCGGGAGCGAGACCCAGTACTTC. This translates into CASSLRLGSETQYF.

In regard to this clone: At one of its ends the junction is not consistent with the germline gene, which may arise from a read error. The J gene is TRBJ2-3, the V gene TRBV4-1, with a possible D match to TRBD2 (7 bases). This CDR3 is 15 amino acids long. CDR1 is MGHRA, CDR2 YSYEKL, per germline. The CDR3 DNA is TGCGCCAGCAGCAAAGAGGTGGGGGGGCCCGATACGCAGTATTTT. Residues: CASSKEVGGPDTQYF.

This chain links TRBV7-9 with TRBJ2-1; 12 nucleotides match TRBD2. The CDR3 runs 16 residues. Germline assignment: CDR1 SEHNR and CDR2 FQNEAQ (reference sequence). Trimming at V came to 3 bases and at J to 8 bases, leaving 8 bases not matched to a gene. The CDR3 protein is CASSFRLAGAADEQFF. For the CDR3, the DNA is TGTGCCAGCAGCTTCCGACTAGCGGGAGCGGCAGATGAGCAGTTCTTC. The complete variable domain, with remaining parts taken from reference TRBV7-9 and TRBJ2-1, reads DTGVSQNPRHKITKRGQNVTFRCDPISEHNRLYWYRQTLGQGPEFLTYFQNEAQLEKSRLLSDRFSAERPKGSFSTLEIQRTEQGDSAMYLCASSFRLAGAADEQFFGPGTRLTVL.

The chain carries TRBV2 and TRBJ1-1; a possible D gene is TRBD1 (5 bases). This CDR3 spans 13 amino acids. Trimming took off 8 bases at V and 4 bases at J, with 14 bases between the two ends. The germline CDR1 and CDR2 sequences are SNHLY and FYNNEI. DNA for the CDR3: TGTGCCAGCGATGGGGGGGTGGGCACTGAAGCTTTCTTT. Translating it yields CASDGGVGTEAFF.

The chain employs TRBV29-1 and TRBJ2-1; 7 bases match TRBD2. Germline lookup yields CDR1 SQVTM and CDR2 ANQGSEA. This CDR3 has 15 amino acids. V dropped 6 bases and J dropped 3; count of bases not matched to a gene: 11. The DNA of the CDR3 is TGCAGCGTGGGTTTCCGGGGGAGGGACTACAATGAGCAGTTCTTC. This encodes CSVGFRGRDYNEQFF.

The CDR3 sequence is CASSAGIDLDQPQHF. CDR3 in DNA: TGTGCCAGCAGCGCAGGGATTGACCTCGATCAGCCCCAGCATTTT. This chain joins TRBV6-5 and TRBJ1-5, with D perhaps TRBD1 (5 bases). V lost 6 bases, J lost 5 bases, and 17 bases lay in between. The CDR3 sequence is 15 residues long. In germline, CDR1 is MNHEY, CDR2 SVGAGI.

The chain uses TRBV5-1 and TRBJ1-1; D possibly corresponds to TRBD1 (6 bases). Trimming stripped 0 bases from V and 0 bases from J, with 12 bases between. This CDR3 has 16 amino acids. Germline V lookup: CDR1 SGHRS, CDR2 YFSETQ. DNA of the CDR3: TGCGCCAGCAGCTTGGTCCGGGGGGGCATGAACACTGAAGCTTTCTTT. Translated, it gives CASSLVRGGMNTEAFF.

V usage is TRBV2 and J usage is TRBJ1-5, with D possibly being TRBD1 (5 bases). Trimming removed 8 bases at V and 4 bases at J, with 12 bases between. The CDR3 has 13 amino acids. The V gene's germline CDR1 is SNHLY and CDR2 FYNNEI. In nucleotides, the CDR3 is TGTGCCAGCGGGGGGGAGAAAAATCAGCCCCAGCATTTT. Translating it yields CASGGEKNQPQHF.

This clone was observed once. The genes are TRBV29-1 and TRBJ1-1, with D possibly being TRBD1 (5 bases). The CDR3 is 14 residues long. CDR1 is SQVTM and CDR2 is ANQGSEA in the germline V gene. The V and J ends lost 7 bases and 1 base respectively, with 16 bases between them. The CDR3 is CSAWNRLGNTEAFF. The CDR3 DNA reads TGCAGCGCCTGGAACAGGCTAGGGAACACTGAAGCTTTCTTT. The full variable domain, completed using reference TRBV29-1 and TRBJ1-1, is SAVISQKPSRDICQRGTSLTIQCQVDSQVTMMFWYRQQPGQSLTLIATANQGSEATYESGFVIDKFPISRPNLTFSTLTVSNMSPEDSSIYLCSAWNRLGNTEAFFGQGTRLTVV.

This chain joins TRBV5-1 and TRBJ2-5; 7 bases align to TRBD1. The J segment lost 5 bases and the V segment lost 6 bases, leaving 13 bases of the junction unmatched. The CDR3 has 15 amino acids. Germline CDR1 reads SGHRS; CDR2 reads YFSETQ. The CDR3 DNA reads as TGCGCCAGCACCCCAACCGGGACACAGGGGGAGACCCAGTACTTC. This gives the protein CASTPTGTQGETQYF.

The J gene is TRBJ1-3, the V gene TRBV7-2, with a weak D call TRBD1 (6 bases). The CDR3 runs to 16 residues. The ends were cut back, 0 bases at V and 4 bases at J, with 13 bases in the middle. The germline gives CDR1 SGHTA, CDR2 FQGNSA. The CDR3 reads CASSLAGRGSGNTIYF. The CDR3 nucleotides read TGTGCCAGCAGCTTAGCCGGCAGGGGATCCGGAAACACCATATATTTT.